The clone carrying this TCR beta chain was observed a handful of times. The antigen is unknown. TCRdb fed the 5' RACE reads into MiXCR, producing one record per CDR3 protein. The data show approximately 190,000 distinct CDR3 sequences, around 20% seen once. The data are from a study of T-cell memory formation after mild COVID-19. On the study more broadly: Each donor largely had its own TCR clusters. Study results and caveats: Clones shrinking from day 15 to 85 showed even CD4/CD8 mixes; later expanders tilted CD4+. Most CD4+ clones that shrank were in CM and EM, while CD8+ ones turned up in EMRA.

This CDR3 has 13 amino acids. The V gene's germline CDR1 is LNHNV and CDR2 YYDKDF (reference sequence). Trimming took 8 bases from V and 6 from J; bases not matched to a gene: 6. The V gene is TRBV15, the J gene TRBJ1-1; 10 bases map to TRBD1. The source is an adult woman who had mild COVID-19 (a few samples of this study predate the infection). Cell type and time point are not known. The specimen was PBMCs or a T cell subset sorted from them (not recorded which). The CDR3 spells CATRQGAKAEAFF. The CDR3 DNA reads TGTGCCACCCGACAGGGGGCGAAGGCTGAAGCTTTCTTT.